The 22 T cell receptor beta chains below all came from one sample that was sequenced in a study of cytomegalovirus exposure and HLA in healthy donors. Libraries were prepared by immunoSEQ multiplex PCR; TCRdb keeps only in-frame clonotypes and omits some of them. There are almost 200,000 clones in the sample; roughly three quarters occur only once, and about 1.2% lies in the top ten. Input material: PBMCs. These receptors were collected from a woman in her 30s in good health and CMV-seronegative.

V is TRBV19 and J is TRBJ1-1, with 7 nucleotides matching TRBD1. V was pared by 6 bases and J by 1 base, with 5 bases of the junction left unmatched. Germline CDR1 and CDR2: LNHDA and SQIVND (reference sequence). The CDR3 has 14 residues. The CDR3 sequence: CASSLAGGNTEAFF. The CDR3 coding sequence is TGTGCCAGTAGCCTAGCAGGGGGGAACACTGAAGCTTTCTTT.

The chain combines TRBV6-6 with TRBJ1-5, with D possibly TRBD1 on 6 matching bases. CDR3 length equals 15 residues. Germline V gives CDR1 MNHNY, CDR2 SVGAGI (reference sequence). The V gene lost 6 bases and the J gene lost 4 bases, with 16 bases spanning the gap. CDR3 in amino acids: CASSYTKTGNQPQHF. The CDR3 coding sequence is TGTGCCAGCAGCTACACTAAAACAGGGAATCAGCCCCAGCATTTT.

This clone has only a few counts. The chain joins TRBV27 to TRBJ2-7; D possibly corresponds to TRBD1 (5 bases). Germline values: CDR1 MNHEY, CDR2 SMNVEV (reference sequence). This CDR3 is 13 amino acids long. Trimming stripped 0 bases from V and 6 bases from J, with 9 bases between. CDR3 in DNA: TGTGCCAGCAGTTTATCGGGGCCTTTCGAGCAGTACTTC. This sequence encodes CASSLSGPFEQYF.

A single count supports this clone. The genes are TRBV19 and TRBJ2-7; 9 bases are a match to TRBD1. The CDR3 has 14 residues. Per the germline V gene, CDR1 is LNHDA and CDR2 is SQIVND (reference sequence). V lost 10 bases and J lost 6; bases outside the gene matches: 13. CDR3 coding DNA: TGTGCCACCCAGGGGGGACAGGGACCCCTCGAGCAGTACTTC. This translates into CATQGGQGPLEQYF.

The rearrangement joins TRBV29-1 to TRBJ2-3; 9 positions match TRBD1. This CDR3 is built from 15 residues. The germline V gene has CDR1 SQVTM and CDR2 ANQGSEA. The ends lost 2 bases at V and 0 bases at J; junction bases unmatched: 3. The CDR3 DNA reads TGCAGCGTTGAACTTGGGACAGGGAGCACAGATACGCAGTATTTT. This translates into CSVELGTGSTDTQYF.

This clone has more than one count but fewer than ten. This chain links TRBV27 with TRBJ1-2, with TRBD1 matching 8 bases. Trimming at V came to 5 bases and at J to 1 base, leaving 6 bases not matched to a gene. The CDR3 has 15 amino acids. CDR1 MNHEY and CDR2 SMNVEV come from the germline V gene (reference sequence). CDR3 in amino acids: CASSRGQDLNYGYTF. The CDR3 DNA follows: TGTGCCAGCAGTCGGGGACAGGACCTTAACTATGGCTACACCTTC.

V usage is TRBV4-2 and J usage is TRBJ2-7; 11 bases line up with TRBD1. Germline CDR1 is LGHNA and CDR2 is YNFKEQ. J was trimmed by 3 bases and V by 0 bases; bases with no gene match: 1. CDR3 size: 15 residues. CDR3 bases: TGTGCCAGCAGCCAAGACGGGACAGGGGGCTACGAGCAGTACTTC. Translating it yields CASSQDGTGGYEQYF.

The CDR3 region is CASSLVDMSYTF. CDR3 sequence (DNA): TGTGCCAGTAGTCTTGTGGACATGAGCTACACCTTC. V gene TRBV19 combines with J gene TRBJ1-2, with a possible D match to TRBD1 (5 bases). Germline V CDR1 and CDR2: LNHDA, SQIVND (reference sequence). The CDR3 extends over 12 amino acids. Trimming pared 5 bases from V and 9 bases from J, leaving 13 bases between.

The chain is built from TRBV4-1 and TRBJ2-5; 11 bases agree with TRBD2. Germline V gene sequence: CDR1 MGHRA, CDR2 YSYEKL. V gave up 1 base and J gave up 1 base; unmatched junction bases: 5. The CDR3 totals 17 residues. CDR3 coding DNA: TGCGCCAGCAGCCAAGTTCTAGCGGGGGGCCGCCAAGAGACCCAGTACTTC. It encodes CASSQVLAGGRQETQYF.

The V gene is TRBV2, the J gene TRBJ1-2; 8 positions agree with TRBD1. Germline-derived CDR1 and CDR2 are SNHLY and FYNNEI. The V segment lost 6 bases and the J segment 3 bases; nucleotides outside the gene matches: 3. This CDR3 has 13 amino acids. CDR3 sequence: CASSIQGDYGYTF. DNA of the CDR3: TGTGCCAGCAGCATACAGGGGGACTATGGCTACACCTTC.

This chain links TRBV30 with TRBJ1-4; no definite D call. The CDR3 totals 12 residues. The V end lost 0 bases, the J end lost 7 bases, and 6 bases lay between the germline ends. CDR1 GTSNPN and CDR2 SVGIG come from the germline V gene (reference sequence). CDR3 sequence reads: CAWSVLSEKLFF. DNA for the CDR3: TGTGCCTGGAGTGTTCTAAGTGAAAAACTGTTTTTT. The full variable domain, in which reference TRBV30 and TRBJ1-4 provide the parts outside the CDR3, is SQTIHQWPATLVQPVGSPLSLECTVEGTSNPNLYWYRQAAGRGLQLLFYSVGIGQISSEVPQNLSASRPQDRQFILSSKKLLLSDSGFYLCAWSVLSEKLFFGSGTQLSVL.

The gene calls are TRBV27 and TRBJ2-5, with 8 bases aligning to TRBD1. Germline V gene lookup returns CDR1 MNHEY and CDR2 SMNVEV (reference sequence). This CDR3 region has 14 residues. Germline trimming cut 5 bases from V and 2 bases from J; bases unmatched to any gene: 4. The CDR3: CASSPRTGQETQYF. The CDR3 DNA sequence: TGTGCCAGCAGTCCCAGGACAGGGCAAGAGACCCAGTACTTC.

The rearrangement uses TRBV27 and TRBJ2-7; 7 bases map to TRBD1. The ends lost 2 bases at V and 4 bases at J; junction bases unmatched: 2. CDR1 and CDR2 from the germline V gene are MNHEY and SMNVEV (reference sequence). This CDR3 has 13 amino acids. CDR3 protein: CASSLGTAYEQYF. The CDR3 DNA reads TGTGCCAGCAGTTTAGGGACAGCTTACGAGCAGTACTTC.

This clone was picked up one time. The chain employs TRBV29-1 and TRBJ2-5; 11 nucleotides match TRBD2. Trimming removed 7 bases from V and 10 bases from J; junction bases left unmatched: 14. Per the germline V gene, CDR1 is SQVTM and CDR2 is ANQGSEA. This CDR3 is 14 amino acids long. CDR3 region: CSGLALAGVRDQYF. CDR3 sequence (DNA): TGCAGCGGCCTGGCACTAGCGGGAGTAAGGGACCAGTACTTC.

This chain links TRBV2 with TRBJ2-3; 10 bases fit TRBD2. This CDR3 region has 14 residues. Unmatched junction bases numbered 2, after V lost 6 bases and J lost 2 bases. Germline V lookup: CDR1 SNHLY, CDR2 FYNNEI. The CDR3 region is CASRAGGPTDTQYF. The CDR3 DNA sequence: TGTGCCAGCAGAGCGGGAGGGCCCACAGATACGCAGTATTTT.

In DNA form, the CDR3 reads TGTGCCAGCAGTGAAGGAGGAGCCCAGCATTTT. Amino acid sequence: CASSEGGAQHF. The rearrangement uses TRBV6-1 and TRBJ1-5; D uncertain. This CDR3 has 11 amino acids. V lost 1 base, J lost 11 bases, and 6 bases lay in between. Per germline, CDR1 MNHNS and CDR2 SASEGT.

The rearrangement uses TRBV4-1 and TRBJ1-1; D may be TRBD1 (5 bases). From germline, CDR1 is MGHRA and CDR2 YSYEKL. The length of the CDR3 is 16 residues. V shed 1 base and J shed 5 bases, with 17 bases lying between them. The CDR3 is CASSQGAWGGRTEAFF. The DNA for the CDR3 is TGCGCCAGCAGCCAAGGCGCTTGGGGCGGAAGGACTGAAGCTTTCTTT.

Points on this clone: Germline and junction disagree at one end, which may indicate a read error. The chain combines TRBV9 with TRBJ2-4, with 9 nucleotides matching TRBD2. This CDR3 spans 13 amino acids. Germline loops: CDR1 SGDLS, CDR2 YYNGEE. The CDR3 DNA follows: TGTGCCAGTAGCGGGAGCAGGGGGAACATTCAGTACTTC. It is translated as CASSGSRGNIQYF.

V gene TRBV7-8 combines with J gene TRBJ1-5; 7 positions agree with TRBD1. Trimming cost V 5 bases and J 6 bases; bases outside gene matches: 10. CDR3 size: 15 residues. Germline lookup yields CDR1 SGHVS and CDR2 FQNEAQ. CDR3 bases: TGTGCCAGCAGCCAAGGGACAGCTAATCGTCAGCCCCAGCATTTT. This gives the protein CASSQGTANRQPQHF.

The chain combines TRBV28 with TRBJ2-7, with 7 bases identical to TRBD1. The junction had 12 bases not matched to a gene; V was cut back by 7 bases and J by 3 bases. CDR1 and CDR2 from the germline V gene are MDHEN and SYDVKM. The CDR3 has 15 amino acids. The CDR3 loop is CASIPGAQGVYEQYF. The CDR3 bases are TGTGCCAGCATTCCCGGCGCCCAGGGGGTCTACGAGCAGTACTTC.

This chain links TRBV27 with TRBJ1-2, with 8 bases lining up with TRBD1. This CDR3 is 15 amino acids long. V lost 0 bases, J lost 5 bases, and 5 bases stayed unmatched. In germline, CDR1 is MNHEY, CDR2 SMNVEV (reference sequence). This CDR3 reads CASSLSNRGNYGYTF. DNA of the CDR3: TGTGCCAGCAGTTTATCGAACAGGGGGAATTATGGCTACACCTTC.

The rearrangement joins TRBV6-6 to TRBJ1-3; no clear D. The CDR3 is made up of 13 amino acids. The V end was cut by 8 bases, the J end by 1 base, with 9 bases between. In germline, CDR1 is MNHNY, CDR2 SVGAGI (reference sequence). CDR3 sequence (DNA): TGTGCCAGCTTCCAGGCTTCTGGAAACACCATATATTTT. It specifies CASFQASGNTIYF.